Sequencing of this T cell receptor (beta chain) was carried out in a study of early T cells in non-severe SARS-CoV-2 infection. The V end was cut by 6 bases, the J end by 0 bases, with 9 bases between. This CDR3 spans 14 amino acids. CDR1 and CDR2 (germline): MGHDK, SYGVNS. In its sample, this clonotype was seen many times. One entry per CDR3 protein results from TCRdb running MiXCR on the 5' RACE reads. The repertoire includes tens of thousands of distinct CDR3 sequences, roughly 5.4% of them detected once, and approximately 3.4% sits in the top ten. V is TRBV25-1 and J is TRBJ1-5; D remains ambiguous. Sample: whole blood. The origin of this receptor is an adult who was a healthcare worker with PCR-confirmed SARS-CoV-2 infection or an uninfected control (not recorded which). The CDR3 DNA reads as TGTGCCAGCAGGGGAGATTATAGCAATCAGCCCCAGCATTTT. Translation gives CASRGDYSNQPQHF.